These 14 T cell receptor beta chains came from one sample sequenced in a study of T-cell reconstitution after alpha-beta-depleted transplantation in children. Researchers prepared the TCRbeta library using unique molecular identifiers, the study reports. TCRdb re-called the PCR reads with MiXCR, one entry per CDR3 protein. The sample has more than 200,000 distinct CDR3 sequences, over 9.5% seen once. Sequences were derived from PBMCs from the stem cell graft donor, sampled from the stem cell graft. Receptors originate from a human donor who donated a stem cell graft to a child with SCID.

At least ten counts were recorded for this clonotype. The chain joins TRBV20-1 to TRBJ1-2, with TRBD1 identical over 9 bases. The junction had 14 bases not matched to a gene; V was cut back by 4 bases and J by 8 bases. Germline CDR1 is DFQATT and CDR2 is SNEGSKA (reference sequence). The CDR3 is 15 amino acids. CDR3 loop: CSAKGQGDNYGGYTF. The CDR3 nucleotides read TGCAGTGCTAAGGGACAGGGAGATAACTATGGGGGCTACACCTTC.

This clonotype was detected many times. The chain carries TRBV6-1 and TRBJ2-7; weak D call: TRBD2 (5 bases). Germline CDR1 reads MNHNS; CDR2 reads SASEGT. The V end lost 6 bases, the J end lost 3 bases, and 12 bases lay between the germline ends. The CDR3 contains 13 residues. CDR3 residues: CASSGIGSYEQYF. The CDR3 DNA follows: TGTGCCAGCAGCGGGATCGGTAGCTACGAGCAGTACTTC.

This clonotype was recorded many times. The rearrangement joins TRBV20-1 to TRBJ1-4; D remains ambiguous. Germline CDR1 reads DFQATT; CDR2 reads SNEGSKA (reference sequence). CDR3 length: 12 residues. Between the trimmed V and J ends, which lost 6 bases and 5 bases, there was a span of 10 bases. The DNA of the CDR3 is TGCAGTGCCCCTACAGAAAATGAAAAACTGTTTTTT. Translation: CSAPTENEKLFF.

This sequence joins TRBV30 and TRBJ1-2, with D possibly TRBD1 on 6 matching bases. V gave up 0 bases and J gave up 1 base, with 15 bases separating them. The germline CDR1 and CDR2 sequences are GTSNPN and SVGIG (reference sequence). This CDR3 comprises 16 residues. In DNA, the CDR3 is TGTGCCTGGAGTGTCGGGGGCGTCGGGATTAACTATGGCTACACCTTC. This encodes CAWSVGGVGINYGYTF.

A few counts support this clonotype. DNA of the CDR3: TGCGCCAGCAGCCAAGATACCCCCCACACAGATACGCAGTATTTT. This sequence encodes CASSQDTPHTDTQYF. The V and J genes are TRBV4-3 and TRBJ2-3; D ambiguous. Trimming removed 0 bases from V and 2 bases from J, with 9 bases in between. There are 15 residues in the CDR3. Per germline, CDR1 LGHNA and CDR2 YSLEER.

This clonotype was picked up many times. This chain uses TRBV7-9 with TRBJ1-3; 7 nucleotides match TRBD1. Germline V gives CDR1 SEHNR, CDR2 FQNEAQ (reference sequence). The CDR3 covers 14 residues. The trim removed 6 bases at V and 4 bases at J, leaving 6 bases unmatched. The CDR3 region is CASRSTGLGNTIYF. The CDR3 nucleotides are TGTGCCAGCAGATCGACAGGGCTAGGAAACACCATATATTTT.

This clonotype was recorded at least ten times. The genes are TRBV20-1 and TRBJ2-7; TRBD2 might be the D (6 bases). CDR1 is DFQATT, CDR2 SNEGSKA, per germline (reference sequence). The germline V and J ends were trimmed by 0 bases and 1 base, with 16 bases remaining between them. The CDR3 is 16 residues long. Written as DNA, the CDR3 is TGCAGTGCTAGAGATCCCAGGAGTAGCGGATCCTACGAGCAGTACTTC. It is translated as CSARDPRSSGSYEQYF.

This clonotype was recorded many times. V gene TRBV20-1 combines with J gene TRBJ2-1; 11 positions agree with TRBD2. The CDR3 has 14 amino acids. Germline CDR1 and CDR2: DFQATT and SNEGSKA (reference sequence). V trimming: 3 bases; J trimming: 6 bases; junction bases outside the gene matches: 4. The CDR3 nucleotides are TGCAGTGCTAGCAATAGCGGGGGGGCCAATGAGCAGTTCTTC. This gives the protein CSASNSGGANEQFF.

This clonotype occurred many times. V usage is TRBV5-1 and J usage is TRBJ2-5, with 8 bases that match TRBD1. The J segment lost 3 bases and the V segment lost 0 bases, leaving 1 base of the junction unmatched. This CDR3 has 14 residues. In germline, CDR1 is SGHRS, CDR2 YFSETQ. The CDR3 DNA follows: TGCGCCAGCAGCTTGGAGACAGGGGAAGAGACCCAGTACTTC. This encodes CASSLETGEETQYF.

This clonotype was recorded many times. V is TRBV7-9 and J is TRBJ1-2; 7 bases align to TRBD1. V lost 1 base to trimming and J lost 0 bases; unmatched junction nucleotides: 2. CDR3 length: 15 residues. Germline assignment: CDR1 SEHNR and CDR2 FQNEAQ (reference sequence). In DNA, the CDR3 is TGTGCCAGCAGCTTAGACAGGGGAGCTAACTATGGCTACACCTTC. It encodes CASSLDRGANYGYTF.

This clonotype was counted at least ten times. The chain has TRBV13 and TRBJ2-2; D remains ambiguous. The V gene lost 4 bases and the J gene lost 5 bases, with 11 bases spanning the gap. The V gene's germline CDR1 is PRHDT and CDR2 FYEKMQ (reference sequence). This CDR3 has 14 amino acids. CDR3: CASSSVRATGELFF. As DNA, the CDR3 is TGTGCCAGCAGCTCGGTCCGGGCTACCGGGGAGCTGTTTTTT.

This clonotype was seen at least ten times. The gene calls are TRBV12-3 or TRBV12-4 and TRBJ2-1; the match to TRBD1 covers 8 bases. The ends lost 3 bases at V and 2 bases at J; junction bases unmatched: 6. The CDR3 contains 16 residues. The CDR3 coding sequence is TGTGCCAGCAGTTTCCCCTCAGGGGGCCCCTACAATGAGCAGTTCTTC. It yields the protein CASSFPSGGPYNEQFF.

V is TRBV4-2 and J is TRBJ2-1; 8 bases align to TRBD1. The CDR3 has 15 amino acids. CDR1 and CDR2 from the germline V gene are LGHNA and YNFKEQ. Trimming took 6 bases from V and 3 from J; bases not matched to a gene: 7. The CDR3 DNA reads as TGTGCCAGCAGGGGACTCGACAGGGGCTACAATGAGCAGTTCTTC. It specifies CASRGLDRGYNEQFF.

This clonotype has ten or more counts. The chain couples TRBV12-3 or TRBV12-4 to TRBJ1-5; D might be TRBD1 (6 bases). There are 14 residues in the CDR3. Trimming pared 3 bases from V and 5 bases from J, leaving 11 bases between. CDR3 in amino acids: CASSFSGADQPQHF. The DNA of the CDR3 is TGTGCCAGCAGTTTCTCAGGGGCCGATCAGCCCCAGCATTTT.